This TCR beta chain appears in the sequencing data of a study of blood T cells in healthy people across ages. The study, taken as a whole, reports: Researchers deemed the diversity estimates from one million T cells underestimates. Because sorting was not performed, PBMCs prevented conclusive naive versus antigen-experienced comparison.

Turning to this clonotype: Its antigen is unidentified.

Together with a sample-barcoded 5' primer, a J-beta primer mix was included in a second PCR lasting about 6 to 11 cycles. TCRdb called the 5' RACE reads again in MiXCR, with one record for every CDR3 protein. The table includes 350,000 to 450,000 distinct CDR3 sequences, roughly half detected once. The CDR3 sequence is 14 residues long. V was pared by 2 bases and J by 7 bases, with 15 bases between. Germline lookup yields CDR1 DFQATT and CDR2 SNEGSKA (reference sequence). The rearrangement uses TRBV20-1 and TRBJ1-5; maybe TRBD1 (6 bases). The material sequenced was blood. The clonotype comes from a man aged 60 to 69 in good health. In DNA, the CDR3 is TGCAGTGCTAGAACCCGACAGGCCGCCCAGCCCCAGCATTTT. Its protein is CSARTRQAAQPQHF.